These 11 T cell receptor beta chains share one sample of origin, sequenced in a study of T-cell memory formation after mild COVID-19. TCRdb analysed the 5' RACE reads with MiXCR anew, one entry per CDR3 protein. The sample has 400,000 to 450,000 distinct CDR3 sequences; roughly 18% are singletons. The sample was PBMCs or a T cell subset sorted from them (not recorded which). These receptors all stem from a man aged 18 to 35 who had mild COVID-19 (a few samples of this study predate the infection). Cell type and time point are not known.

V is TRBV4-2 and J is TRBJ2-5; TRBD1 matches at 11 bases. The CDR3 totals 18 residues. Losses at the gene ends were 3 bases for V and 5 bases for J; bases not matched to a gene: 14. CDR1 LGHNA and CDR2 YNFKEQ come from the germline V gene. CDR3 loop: CASSHAPGTGGRGETQYF. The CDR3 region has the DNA TGTGCCAGCAGCCATGCACCCGGGACAGGGGGAAGAGGGGAGACCCAGTACTTC.

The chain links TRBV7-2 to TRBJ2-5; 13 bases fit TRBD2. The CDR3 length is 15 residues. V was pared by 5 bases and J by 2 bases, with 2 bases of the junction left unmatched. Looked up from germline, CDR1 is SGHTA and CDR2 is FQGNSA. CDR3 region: CASSMTSGGQETQYF. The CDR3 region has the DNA TGTGCCAGCAGCATGACTAGCGGGGGGCAAGAGACCCAGTACTTC.

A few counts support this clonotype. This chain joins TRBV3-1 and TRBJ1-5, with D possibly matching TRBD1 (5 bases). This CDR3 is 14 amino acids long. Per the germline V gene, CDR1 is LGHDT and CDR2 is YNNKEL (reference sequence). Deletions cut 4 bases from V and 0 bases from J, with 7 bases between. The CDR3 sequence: CASSRGASNQPQHF. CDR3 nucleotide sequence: TGTGCCAGCAGCCGCGGGGCTAGCAATCAGCCCCAGCATTTT.

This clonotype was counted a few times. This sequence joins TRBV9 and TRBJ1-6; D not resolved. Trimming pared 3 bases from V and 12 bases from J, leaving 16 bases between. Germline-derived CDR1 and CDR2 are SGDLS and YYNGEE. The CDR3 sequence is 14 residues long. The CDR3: CASSALPDRKPLHF. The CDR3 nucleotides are TGTGCCAGCAGCGCCCTCCCGGACCGAAAACCCCTCCACTTT. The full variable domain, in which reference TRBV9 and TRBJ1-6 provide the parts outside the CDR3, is DSGVTQTPKHLITATGQRVTLRCSPRSGDLSVYWYQQSLDQGLQFLIQYYNGEERAKGNILERFSAQQFPDLHSELNLSSLELGDSALYFCASSALPDRKPLHFGNGTRLTVT.

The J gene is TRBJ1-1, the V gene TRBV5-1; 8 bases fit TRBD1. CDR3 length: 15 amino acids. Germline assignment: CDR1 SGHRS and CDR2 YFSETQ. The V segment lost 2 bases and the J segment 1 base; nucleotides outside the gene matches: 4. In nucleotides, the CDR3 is TGCGCCAGCAGCTTCTCCGGACAGGGGAACACTGAAGCTTTCTTT. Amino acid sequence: CASSFSGQGNTEAFF. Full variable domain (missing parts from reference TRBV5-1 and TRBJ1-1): KAGVTQTPRYLIKTRGQQVTLSCSPISGHRSVSWYQQTPGQGLQFLFEYFSETQRNKGNFPGRFSGRQFSNSRSEMNVSTLELGDSALYLCASSFSGQGNTEAFFGQGTRLTVV.

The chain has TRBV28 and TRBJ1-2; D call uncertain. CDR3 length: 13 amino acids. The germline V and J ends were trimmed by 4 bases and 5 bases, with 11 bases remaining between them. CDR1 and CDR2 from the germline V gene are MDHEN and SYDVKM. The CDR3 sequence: CASSSPDIYGYTF. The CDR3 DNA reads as TGTGCCAGCAGTTCGCCCGACATATATGGCTACACCTTC.

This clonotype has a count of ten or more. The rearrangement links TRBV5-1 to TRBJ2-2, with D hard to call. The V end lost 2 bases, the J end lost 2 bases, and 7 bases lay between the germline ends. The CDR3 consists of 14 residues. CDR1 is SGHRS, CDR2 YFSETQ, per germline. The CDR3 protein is CASSLDGNTGELFF. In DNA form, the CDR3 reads TGCGCCAGCAGCTTAGACGGAAACACCGGGGAGCTGTTTTTT.

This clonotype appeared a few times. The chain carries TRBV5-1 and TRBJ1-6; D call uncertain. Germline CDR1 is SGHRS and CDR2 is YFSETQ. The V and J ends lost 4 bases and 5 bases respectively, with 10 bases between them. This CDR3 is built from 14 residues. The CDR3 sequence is CASSQETDNSPLHF. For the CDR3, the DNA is TGCGCCAGCAGCCAAGAGACGGATAATTCACCCCTCCACTTT.

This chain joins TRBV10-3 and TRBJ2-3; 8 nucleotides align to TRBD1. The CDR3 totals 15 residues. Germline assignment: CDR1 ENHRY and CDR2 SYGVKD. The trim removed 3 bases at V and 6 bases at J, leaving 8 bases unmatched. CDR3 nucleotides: TGTGCCATCAGTGAAACAGAGGGGACAGGCGATACGCAGTATTTT. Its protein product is CAISETEGTGDTQYF.

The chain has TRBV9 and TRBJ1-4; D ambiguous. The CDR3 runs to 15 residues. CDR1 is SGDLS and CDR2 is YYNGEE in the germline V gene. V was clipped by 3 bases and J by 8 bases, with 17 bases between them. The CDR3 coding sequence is TGTGCCAGCAGCGCCCTAGGGAGCTTCGGAGAAAAACTGTTTTTT. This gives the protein CASSALGSFGEKLFF.

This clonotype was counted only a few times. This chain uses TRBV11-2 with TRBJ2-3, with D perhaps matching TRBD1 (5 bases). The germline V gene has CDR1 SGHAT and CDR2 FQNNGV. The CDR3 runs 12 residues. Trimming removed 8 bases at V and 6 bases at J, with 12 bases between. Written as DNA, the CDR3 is TGTGCCAGCCTTCAGGGTTCGGATACGCAGTATTTT. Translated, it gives CASLQGSDTQYF.